This record covers a single TCR beta chain. The antigen is undetermined. Looked up from germline, CDR1 is SGHNT and CDR2 is YYREEE (reference sequence). This CDR3 has 15 residues. With 4 bases removed from V and 6 bases from J, the gap between germline ends came to 14 bases. The PCR had 60 Vbeta and 13 Jbeta primers. Some clones are missing from TCRdb's copy, which holds only in-frame ones; the method was immunoSEQ multiplex PCR. The repertoire holds approximately 120,000 clones, with around 76% as singletons. The data stem from a study of cytomegalovirus exposure and HLA in healthy donors. Regarding the study as a whole: In a later analysis, TCR association rates varied by HLA locus: DRB1 most, HLA-C fewest.

The material sequenced was PBMCs. This chain joins TRBV5-4 and TRBJ1-6; D perhaps matches TRBD1 (6 bases). The sequence was collected from a woman aged 55-69 years in good health and CMV-seropositive. Here the CDR3 DNA reads TGTGCCAGCAGCAGCGGGACACTCCTTAATTCACCCCTCCACTTT. Protein sequence: CASSSGTLLNSPLHF. Based on the CDR3 plus reference TRBV5-4 and TRBJ1-6, the full variable domain is ETGVTQSPTHLIKTRGQQVTLRCSSQSGHNTVSWYQQALGQGPQFIFQYYREEENGRGNFPPRFSGLQFPNYSSELNVNALELDDSALYLCASSSGTLLNSPLHFGNGTRLTVT.